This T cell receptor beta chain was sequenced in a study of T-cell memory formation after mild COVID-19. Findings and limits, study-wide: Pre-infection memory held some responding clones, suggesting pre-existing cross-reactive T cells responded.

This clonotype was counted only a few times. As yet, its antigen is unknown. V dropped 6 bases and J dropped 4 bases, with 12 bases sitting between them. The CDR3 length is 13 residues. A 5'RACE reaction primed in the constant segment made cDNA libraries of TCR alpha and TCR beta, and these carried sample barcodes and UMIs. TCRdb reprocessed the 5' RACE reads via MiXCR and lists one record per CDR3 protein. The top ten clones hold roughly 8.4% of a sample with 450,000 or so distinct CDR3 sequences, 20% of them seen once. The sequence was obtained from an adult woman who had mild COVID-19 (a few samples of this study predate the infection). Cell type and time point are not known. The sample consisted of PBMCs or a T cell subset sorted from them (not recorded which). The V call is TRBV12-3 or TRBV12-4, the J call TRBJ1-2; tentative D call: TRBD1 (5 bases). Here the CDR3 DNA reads TGTGCCAGCAGAAAAGGGACCTCCTATGGCTACACCTTC. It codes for CASRKGTSYGYTF.